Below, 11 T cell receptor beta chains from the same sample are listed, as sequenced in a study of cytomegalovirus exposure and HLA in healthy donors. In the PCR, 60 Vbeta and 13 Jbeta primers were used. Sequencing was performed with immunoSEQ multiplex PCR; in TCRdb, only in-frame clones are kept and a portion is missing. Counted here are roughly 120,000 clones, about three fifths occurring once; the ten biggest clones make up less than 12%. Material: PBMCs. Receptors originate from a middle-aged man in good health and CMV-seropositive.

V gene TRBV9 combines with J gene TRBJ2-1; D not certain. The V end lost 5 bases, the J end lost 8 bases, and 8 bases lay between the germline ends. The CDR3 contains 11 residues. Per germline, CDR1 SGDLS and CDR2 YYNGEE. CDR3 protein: CASSIDYEQFF. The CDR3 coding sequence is TGTGCCAGCAGTATAGACTATGAGCAGTTCTTC.

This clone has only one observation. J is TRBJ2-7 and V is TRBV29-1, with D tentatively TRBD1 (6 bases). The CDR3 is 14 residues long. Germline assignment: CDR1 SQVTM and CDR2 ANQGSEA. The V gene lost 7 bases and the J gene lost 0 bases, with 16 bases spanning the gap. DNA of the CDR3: TGCAGCGCAGTTGGACAGCTAAACTCCTACGAGCAGTACTTC. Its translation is CSAVGQLNSYEQYF.

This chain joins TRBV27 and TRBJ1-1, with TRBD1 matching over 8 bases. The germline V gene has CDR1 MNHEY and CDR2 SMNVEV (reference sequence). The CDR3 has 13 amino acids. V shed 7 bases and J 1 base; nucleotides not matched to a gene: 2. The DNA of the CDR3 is TGTGCCAGCACCGACAGGGGGAACACTGAAGCTTTCTTT. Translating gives CASTDRGNTEAFF.

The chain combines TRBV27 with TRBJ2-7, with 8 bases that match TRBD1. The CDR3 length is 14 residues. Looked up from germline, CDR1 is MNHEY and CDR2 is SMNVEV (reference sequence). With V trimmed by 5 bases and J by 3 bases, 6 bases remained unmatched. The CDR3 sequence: CASSLTGANYEQYF. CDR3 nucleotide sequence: TGTGCCAGCAGTCTGACAGGGGCGAACTACGAGCAGTACTTC.

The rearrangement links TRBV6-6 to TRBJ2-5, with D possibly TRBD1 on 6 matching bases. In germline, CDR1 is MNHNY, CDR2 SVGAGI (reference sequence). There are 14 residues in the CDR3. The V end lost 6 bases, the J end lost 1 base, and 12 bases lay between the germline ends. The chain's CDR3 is CASSLDSVQETQYF. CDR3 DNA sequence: TGTGCCAGCAGCCTGGACAGTGTCCAAGAGACCCAGTACTTC.

The DNA for the CDR3 is TGTGCCAGCAGCTTGGTTCCATTCGGCCGCGGGGGTACGCAGTATTTT. The encoded protein is CASSLVPFGRGGTQYF. The chain joins TRBV5-8 to TRBJ2-3; 7 bases map to TRBD2. J lost 8 bases, V lost 0 bases, and 12 bases had no gene match. This CDR3 is 16 amino acids long. Germline-derived CDR1 and CDR2 are SGHTS and YDEGEE.

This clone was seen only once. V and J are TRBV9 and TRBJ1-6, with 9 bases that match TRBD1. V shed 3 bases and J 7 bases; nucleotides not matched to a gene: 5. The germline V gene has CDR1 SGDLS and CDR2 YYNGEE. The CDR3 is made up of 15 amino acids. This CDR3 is CASSAGQGGNSPLHF. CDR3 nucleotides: TGTGCCAGCAGCGCGGGACAGGGTGGGAATTCACCCCTCCACTTT.

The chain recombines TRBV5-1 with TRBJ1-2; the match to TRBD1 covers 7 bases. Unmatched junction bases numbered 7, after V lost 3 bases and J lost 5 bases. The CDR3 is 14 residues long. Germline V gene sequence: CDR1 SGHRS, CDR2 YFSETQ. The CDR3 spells CASSSTGSVYGYTF. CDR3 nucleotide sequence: TGCGCCAGCAGCTCGACAGGGTCAGTTTATGGCTACACCTTC.

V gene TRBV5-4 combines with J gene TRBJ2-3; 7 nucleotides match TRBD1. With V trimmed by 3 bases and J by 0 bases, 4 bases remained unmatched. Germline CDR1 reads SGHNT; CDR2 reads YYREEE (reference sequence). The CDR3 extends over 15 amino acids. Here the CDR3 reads CASSYGQVSTDTQYF. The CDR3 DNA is TGTGCCAGCAGCTACGGACAGGTTAGCACAGATACGCAGTATTTT.

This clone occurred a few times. The CDR3 loop reads CASSPNGGQPQHF. The CDR3 region has the DNA TGTGCCAGCAGCCCAAATGGAGGTCAGCCCCAGCATTTT. The chain combines TRBV6-6 with TRBJ1-5; D call uncertain. Trimming removed 6 bases from V and 6 bases from J, with 12 bases in between. The CDR3 has 13 residues. Germline CDR1 is MNHNY and CDR2 is SVGAGI (reference sequence).

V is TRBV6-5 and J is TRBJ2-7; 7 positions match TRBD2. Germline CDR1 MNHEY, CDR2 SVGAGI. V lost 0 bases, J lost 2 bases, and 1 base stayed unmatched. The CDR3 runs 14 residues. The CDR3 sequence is CASSYSLAAYEQYF. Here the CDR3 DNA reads TGTGCCAGCAGTTACTCCCTAGCGGCCTACGAGCAGTACTTC.